One T cell receptor (beta chain) is described in this entry. Libraries were prepared by immunoSEQ multiplex PCR; TCRdb keeps only in-frame clonotypes and omits some of them. The sample carries under 55,000 clones, 91% recorded once. The CDR3 length is 15 residues. J was trimmed by 5 bases and V by 4 bases; bases with no gene match: 10. The germline CDR1 and CDR2 sequences are SGHNT and YYREEE (reference sequence). This sample is part of a study of T cell changes during pregnancy in multiple sclerosis. Here the sequenced sample was CD8+ T cells from peripheral blood mononuclear cells, taken after pregnancy. The TCR originated in a female donor with multiple sclerosis, enrolled in a pregnancy study. The chain is built from TRBV5-4 and TRBJ2-3, with 7 bases matching TRBD1. The CDR3 spells CASSTVTGDLDTQYF. CDR3 coding DNA: TGTGCCAGCAGCACAGTAACAGGGGATTTAGATACGCAGTATTTT.